The rows below give T cell receptor beta chains drawn from one sample of a study of blood T cell repertoires in COVID-19. Assay used: immunoSEQ multiplex PCR; TCRdb lists only in-frame clones, some missing. Here the sample spans more than 130,000 clones, about 86% being singletons. Sample: peripheral blood. These receptors were taken from a woman in her forties with acute or convalescent COVID-19. Both conserved end residues are part of each CDR3. The D gene is left open where the match is weak. Some rows have no size entry. The others give once, few or many, or a class for an expanded clone.

.	TRBV27	.	TRBJ1-6	14	TGTGCCAGCAGCGTTGGGCAGGGAACAGGACCCCTCCACTTT	CASSVGQGTGPLHF
.	TRBV9	.	TRBJ2-1	14	TGTGCCAGCAGCGCCGGGGTAGTGGGGAATGAGCAGTTCTTC	CASSAGVVGNEQFF
.	TRBV5-1	TRBD2	TRBJ2-7	15	TGCGCCAGCAGCTTGGTCGTCGGGGGGGCCTACGAGCAGTACTTC	CASSLVVGGAYEQYF
.	TRBV27	.	TRBJ2-7	13	TGTGCCAGCAGTTTAGCGTCAGGTGGCGAGCAGTACTTC	CASSLASGGEQYF
.	TRBV19	TRBD1	TRBJ1-5	16	TGTGCCAGTAGTACGGGACAGGGGATGCCGAATCAGCCCCAGCATTTT	CASSTGQGMPNQPQHF
once	TRBV24-1	.	TRBJ2-1	12	TGTGCCACCAGTGTACAGGGCAATGAGCAGTTCTTC	CATSVQGNEQFF
.	TRBV5-1	.	TRBJ1-2	13	TGCGCCAGCAGCTTGGGAGAGGCCTATGGCTACACCTTC	CASSLGEAYGYTF
.	TRBV7-3	.	TRBJ2-3	16	TGTGCCAGCAGCTTAAGCACGGGGGTTAGCACAGATACGCAGTATTTT	CASSLSTGVSTDTQYF
.	TRBV6-5	TRBD1	TRBJ1-1	14	TGTGCCAGCAGTACCCCGGGACAGCCTGCTGAAGCTTTCTTT	CASSTPGQPAEAFF
.	TRBV7-9	TRBD1	TRBJ1-6	18	TGTGCCAGCAGCCTCTTTAGGGTGAAGGGACAGAATAATTCACCCCTCCACTTT	CASSLFRVKGQNNSPLHF
.	TRBV3-1/TRBV3-2	.	TRBJ2-7	14	TGTGCCAGCAGCCTTCTGACTAGAGGCAACGAGCAGTACTTC	CASSLLTRGNEQYF
.	TRBV5-4	.	TRBJ1-2	13	TGTGCCAGCAGCTTGGACAGAGGAGGTGGCTACACCTTC	CASSLDRGGGYTF
few	TRBV30	.	TRBJ1-5	14	TGTGCCTGGAGCGGGGGAGGGCTCAATCAGCCCCAGCATTTT	CAWSGGGLNQPQHF
few	TRBV4-1	.	TRBJ1-3	15	TGCGCCAGCAGCCAGGATACAGGGCCTGGAAACACCATATATTTT	CASSQDTGPGNTIYF
.	TRBV9	.	TRBJ2-7	15	TGTGCCAGCAGCCTTACTGGAGGGTCGGGCTACGAGCAGTACTTC	CASSLTGGSGYEQYF
few	TRBV4-1	TRBD1	TRBJ1-6	16	TGCGCCAGCAGCCCGCGGGACAGCTCCTATAATTCACCCCTCCACTTT	CASSPRDSSYNSPLHF
.	TRBV19	.	TRBJ1-2	14	TGTGCCAGTAGTATTCAACTGGGCCCCTATGGCTACACCTTC	CASSIQLGPYGYTF
.	TRBV5-5	.	TRBJ1-1	13	TGTGCCAGCAGCCTCCTGCCGGGGACTGAAGCTTTCTTT	CASSLLPGTEAFF
.	TRBV30	.	TRBJ1-3	16	TGTGCCTGGAGTGCCATTCGGGTTAATCTCGGAAACACCATATATTTT	CAWSAIRVNLGNTIYF
.	TRBV5-1	.	TRBJ2-2	12	TGCGCCAGCAATCAGCGCACCGGGGAGCTGTTTTTT	CASNQRTGELFF
.	TRBV7-2	.	TRBJ1-1	14	TGTGCCAGCAGCTTAGGGGGCGCATACGCTGAAGCTTTCTTT	CASSLGGAYAEAFF
.	TRBV28	.	TRBJ2-2	13	TGTGCCAGCAGCTCTAGAGGGTTAGGGGAGCTGTTTTTT	CASSSRGLGELFF
.	TRBV7-2	.	TRBJ2-5	12	TGTGCCAGCAGCTTAACGAGGGAGACCCAGTACTTC	CASSLTRETQYF
.	TRBV7-2	.	TRBJ1-6	15	TGTGCCAGCAGCCCGACTAGCTCCTATAATTCACCCCTCCACTTT	CASSPTSSYNSPLHF
.	TRBV4-3	TRBD2	TRBJ2-1	14	TGCGCCAGCAGCCAAGACGGGAGGGGTGGTGAGCAGTTCTTC	CASSQDGRGGEQFF
.	TRBV9	TRBD2	TRBJ2-1	19	TGTGCCAGCAGCGTAGAGGGAAGACTAGCGGGAGGGCCGGACAATGAGCAGTTCTTC	CASSVEGRLAGGPDNEQFF
.	TRBV6-5	TRBD1	TRBJ1-2	13	TGTGCCAGCAGTTCAGGACAGGGGGTGGGCTACACCTTC	CASSSGQGVGYTF
.	TRBV5-8	TRBD1	TRBJ1-2	16	TGTGCCAGCAGCTTCCTTATGAGGACAGGGGAGGGTGGCTACACCTTC	CASSFLMRTGEGGYTF
.	TRBV18	.	TRBJ1-1	14	TGTGCTTCAATGAGGGACAAGATGAACACTGAAGCTTTCTTT	CASMRDKMNTEAFF
.	TRBV13	TRBD1	TRBJ2-7	12	TGTGCCAGCAGCCGGGACAGGGACGAGCAGTACTTC	CASSRDRDEQYF
.	TRBV5-1	.	TRBJ1-1	15	TGCGCCAGCAGCTTGGTAGGGACACTGAACACTGAAGCTTTCTTT	CASSLVGTLNTEAFF
many	TRBV7-6	.	TRBJ1-6	15	TGTGCCAGCAGCTTAGGGATGGGGGCTAATTCACCCCTCCACTTT	CASSLGMGANSPLHF
.	TRBV18	.	TRBJ1-5	15	TGTGCCAGCTCACCAGGCAGTTATAGCAATCAGCCCCAGCATTTT	CASSPGSYSNQPQHF
.	TRBV5-1	.	TRBJ1-5	16	TGCGCCAGCAGCTTTGGACACGGAGATAGCAATCAGCCCCAGCATTTT	CASSFGHGDSNQPQHF
.	TRBV7-3	TRBD1	TRBJ1-2	15	TGTGCCAGCAGCTTAACAGGGGGGACAGGCTATGGCTACACCTTC	CASSLTGGTGYGYTF
.	TRBV7-6	.	TRBJ2-1	17	TGTGCCAGCAGCTCTAGTGGAACCACTAGCTCCTACAATGAGCAGTTCTTC	CASSSSGTTSSYNEQFF
once	TRBV7-2	.	TRBJ2-4	15	TGTGCCAGCAGCTCCGGCTTGGAGATTAAAAACATTCAGTACTTC	CASSSGLEIKNIQYF
.	TRBV2	.	TRBJ1-1	14	TGTGCCAGCAGGCTTACAGGGATGCGGGCTGAAGCTTTCTTT	CASRLTGMRAEAFF
.	TRBV11-1	TRBD1	TRBJ2-6	15	TGTGCCAGCAGCAGGGACAGGGCTGGGGCCAACGTCCTGACTTTC	CASSRDRAGANVLTF
.	TRBV7-9	TRBD1	TRBJ2-2	13	TGTGCCAGCCTCAGGGGGTCCACCGGGGAGCTGTTTTTT	CASLRGSTGELFF
.	TRBV28	TRBD1	TRBJ2-7	13	TGTGCCAGCGGAGGGACAGGGACCTACGAGCAGTACTTC	CASGGTGTYEQYF
.	TRBV7-6	TRBD2	TRBJ2-7	15	TGTGCCAGCAGCCAGGGGCTAGCGGGAGGTTACGAGCAGTACTTC	CASSQGLAGGYEQYF
.	TRBV5-4	TRBD2	TRBJ2-1	15	TGTGCCAGCAGCTCTAGCGGGGGGTCCTACAATGAGCAGTTCTTC	CASSSSGGSYNEQFF
.	TRBV30	.	TRBJ1-5	14	TGTGCCTGGAGTGGGGGCGGTATTAATCAGCCCCAGCATTTT	CAWSGGGINQPQHF
.	TRBV10-3	TRBD2	TRBJ2-5	15	TGTGCCATCAGTGGGGAGCGGGGGAGCCAAGAGACCCAGTACTTC	CAISGERGSQETQYF
.	TRBV7-2	.	TRBJ1-1	15	TGTGCCAGCAGCTTGCAGGGAAGGTGGAACACTGAAGCTTTCTTT	CASSLQGRWNTEAFF
.	TRBV5-8	.	TRBJ2-2	13	TGTGCCAGCAGCTCCGGGATGGCCGGGGAGCTGTTTTTT	CASSSGMAGELFF